Listed below are T cell receptor beta chains from one sample, sequenced in a study of shared clonotypes between healthy human individuals. The repertoire was sequenced with immunoSEQ multiplex PCR; TCRdb's copy has only in-frame clones and lacks some. The data contain 1 million to 1.2 million clones, roughly 80% of them singletons. The material sequenced was memory CD4+ T cells from PBMCs. The receptors here all came from a man younger than 30 in good health. Some clones in this sample may be carry-over from other donors' samples. CDR3s include the opening cysteine and the closing phenylalanine or tryptophan. Each record gives: J gene, V gene, clone size, D gene, CDR3 DNA, CDR3 protein. A D gene is named only where the DNA matches it firmly. A row's size may be missing; if present it is once, few, many or a size class.

j_gene: TRBJ2-7; v_gene: TRBV11-2; abundance: few; d_gene: NA; CDR3nt: TGTGCCAGCGCCCCGCGGTGGAGCTCCTACGAGCAGTACTTC; CDR3aa: CASAPRWSSYEQYF
j_gene: TRBJ2-7; v_gene: TRBV7-6; abundance: NA; d_gene: TRBD1; CDR3nt: TGTGCCAGCAGCCCCTCAACAGGGGGCGAGTTGCAGTACTTC; CDR3aa: CASSPSTGGELQYF
j_gene: TRBJ2-5; v_gene: TRBV28; abundance: NA; d_gene: NA; CDR3nt: TGTGCCAGCAGTTTCTTCCAAGAGACCCAGTACTTC; CDR3aa: CASSFFQETQYF
j_gene: TRBJ1-1; v_gene: TRBV27; abundance: few; d_gene: NA; CDR3nt: TGTGCCAGCAGTCTTACAGGGTACACTGAAGCTTTCTTT; CDR3aa: CASSLTGYTEAFF
j_gene: TRBJ1-2; v_gene: TRBV27; abundance: NA; d_gene: NA; CDR3nt: TGTGCCAGCAGTTTAAACAGGGAGAGCTATGGCTACACCTTC; CDR3aa: CASSLNRESYGYTF
j_gene: TRBJ1-1; v_gene: TRBV6-6; abundance: NA; d_gene: NA; CDR3nt: TGTGCCAGCAGTTCACAGGGTGCCACTGAAGCTTTCTTT; CDR3aa: CASSSQGATEAFF
j_gene: TRBJ2-5; v_gene: TRBV2; abundance: NA; d_gene: NA; CDR3nt: TGTGCCAGCAGTGAATACACCCTCGGGGGGTACTTC; CDR3aa: CASSEYTLGGYF
j_gene: TRBJ1-1; v_gene: TRBV11-2; abundance: NA; d_gene: NA; CDR3nt: TGTGCCAGCACCAGGGGTTTGGTCCCTGAAGCTTTCTTT; CDR3aa: CASTRGLVPEAFF
j_gene: TRBJ2-7; v_gene: TRBV4-1; abundance: NA; d_gene: TRBD2; CDR3nt: TGCGCCAGCAGCCACCTAGTAGCGGGAGTTCGCGAGCAGTACTTC; CDR3aa: CASSHLVAGVREQYF
j_gene: TRBJ1-1; v_gene: TRBV18; abundance: NA; d_gene: NA; CDR3nt: TGTGCCAGCTCAACAATGCAGGGGAACACTGAAGCTTTCTTT; CDR3aa: CASSTMQGNTEAFF
j_gene: TRBJ2-7; v_gene: TRBV5-1; abundance: NA; d_gene: NA; CDR3nt: TGCGCCAGCAGCACGCGGACGGGCCCCTACGAGCAGTACTTC; CDR3aa: CASSTRTGPYEQYF
j_gene: TRBJ1-2; v_gene: TRBV4-2; abundance: once; d_gene: NA; CDR3nt: TGTGCCAGCAGCCCAAGACGGGGCAGGGATCATCCCTATGGCTACACCTTC; CDR3aa: CASSPRRGRDHPYGYTF
j_gene: TRBJ1-1; v_gene: TRBV5-1; abundance: NA; d_gene: NA; CDR3nt: TGCGCCAGCAGCACACAGGAGAACACTGAAGCTTTCTTT; CDR3aa: CASSTQENTEAFF
j_gene: TRBJ2-1; v_gene: TRBV7-6; abundance: once; d_gene: NA; CDR3nt: TGTGCCAGCAGCTTGACGGACAGTAACAATGAGCAGTTCTTC; CDR3aa: CASSLTDSNNEQFF
j_gene: TRBJ2-5; v_gene: TRBV5-1; abundance: NA; d_gene: NA; CDR3nt: TGCGCCAGCAGCTTGGTTGTCGGGGCGGAGACCCAGTACTTC; CDR3aa: CASSLVVGAETQYF
j_gene: TRBJ1-4; v_gene: TRBV7-9; abundance: once; d_gene: NA; CDR3nt: TGTGCCAGCACCCCTAGCGACGGGACTAATGAAAAACTGTTTTTT; CDR3aa: CASTPSDGTNEKLFF
j_gene: TRBJ2-7; v_gene: TRBV9; abundance: NA; d_gene: NA; CDR3nt: TGTGCCAGCAGCCTTCAAGCGCAAATTTCTTACGAGCAGTACTTC; CDR3aa: CASSLQAQISYEQYF
j_gene: TRBJ1-3; v_gene: TRBV6-6; abundance: NA; d_gene: NA; CDR3nt: TGTGCCAGCAGTTACGGAGGGGGTTCTGGAAACACCATATATTTT; CDR3aa: CASSYGGGSGNTIYF
j_gene: TRBJ2-2; v_gene: TRBV28; abundance: once; d_gene: TRBD2; CDR3nt: TGTGCCAGCAGTCTTAAGAAAATAGCGGGAGTGGCCACCGGGGAGCTGTTTTTT; CDR3aa: CASSLKKIAGVATGELFF
j_gene: TRBJ2-5; v_gene: TRBV10-3; abundance: NA; d_gene: TRBD2; CDR3nt: TGTGCCATCAGTGAGTCGTCAACTAGCGGGAATCTTCGGACCCAGTACTTC; CDR3aa: CAISESSTSGNLRTQYF
j_gene: TRBJ2-7; v_gene: TRBV28; abundance: NA; d_gene: NA; CDR3nt: TGTGCCAGCAGTTTGGGTCCCAACTACGAGCAGTACTTC; CDR3aa: CASSLGPNYEQYF
j_gene: TRBJ1-2; v_gene: TRBV5-6; abundance: NA; d_gene: NA; CDR3nt: TGTGCCAGCAGCTTGGACAGGGCTTCTGGCTACACCTTC; CDR3aa: CASSLDRASGYTF
j_gene: TRBJ2-1; v_gene: TRBV5-1; abundance: NA; d_gene: TRBD2; CDR3nt: TGCGCCAGCAGGGGGCCCCTAGCGGGAAGTGACAATGAGCAGTTCTTC; CDR3aa: CASRGPLAGSDNEQFF
j_gene: TRBJ2-1; v_gene: TRBV7-2; abundance: NA; d_gene: TRBD1; CDR3nt: TGTGCCAGCAGCTTACAGGGCCCTGCTGGACAGGGGGTCGGCAATGAGCAGTTCTTC; CDR3aa: CASSLQGPAGQGVGNEQFF
j_gene: TRBJ2-7; v_gene: TRBV2; abundance: NA; d_gene: TRBD1; CDR3nt: TGTGCCAGCGGCGCCGGGACAGGGAAATACGAGCAGTACTTC; CDR3aa: CASGAGTGKYEQYF
j_gene: TRBJ2-1; v_gene: TRBV30; abundance: NA; d_gene: NA; CDR3nt: TGTGCCTGGAGTGCCGGGACTTCTTACAATGAGCAGTTCTTC; CDR3aa: CAWSAGTSYNEQFF
j_gene: TRBJ2-1; v_gene: TRBV18; abundance: NA; d_gene: TRBD2; CDR3nt: TGTGCCAGCTCACCTACCGGGACTAGCGGGAGGTGGCAGTTCTTC; CDR3aa: CASSPTGTSGRWQFF
j_gene: TRBJ1-1; v_gene: TRBV7-2; abundance: once; d_gene: TRBD1; CDR3nt: TGTGCCAGCAGCTTAGTATTGGCAGGGGGCGCGGGAGAAGCTTTCTTT; CDR3aa: CASSLVLAGGAGEAFF
j_gene: TRBJ1-2; v_gene: TRBV7-2; abundance: NA; d_gene: TRBD1; CDR3nt: TGTGCCAGCAGCCCGGGGACAGGCAACCATGGCTACACCTTC; CDR3aa: CASSPGTGNHGYTF
j_gene: TRBJ2-1; v_gene: TRBV7-3; abundance: NA; d_gene: NA; CDR3nt: TGTGCCAGCAGCCCACAAGGAGGGGGGTTTGGAAATGAGCAGTTCTTC; CDR3aa: CASSPQGGGFGNEQFF
j_gene: TRBJ2-3; v_gene: TRBV5-1; abundance: NA; d_gene: NA; CDR3nt: TGCGCCAGCAGCTTGGACCGATCCGCGGATACGCAGTATTTT; CDR3aa: CASSLDRSADTQYF
j_gene: TRBJ1-2; v_gene: TRBV27; abundance: NA; d_gene: TRBD1; CDR3nt: TGTGCCAGCAGTTGGGGGACAGGGAAAAACTATGGCTACACCTTC; CDR3aa: CASSWGTGKNYGYTF
j_gene: TRBJ2-3; v_gene: TRBV5-1; abundance: NA; d_gene: NA; CDR3nt: TGCGCCAGCAGCTCTTTGGTCGGGGGCGGTACAGATACGCAGTATTTT; CDR3aa: CASSSLVGGGTDTQYF
j_gene: TRBJ2-3; v_gene: TRBV18; abundance: NA; d_gene: NA; CDR3nt: TGTGCCAGCTCACTTACAGATACGCAGTATTTT; CDR3aa: CASSLTDTQYF
j_gene: TRBJ2-7; v_gene: TRBV28; abundance: NA; d_gene: NA; CDR3nt: TGTGCCAGCAGTCCCAGGGTCCACGAGCAGTACTTC; CDR3aa: CASSPRVHEQYF
j_gene: TRBJ2-7; v_gene: TRBV7-2; abundance: NA; d_gene: TRBD1; CDR3nt: TGTGCCAGCAGCCGGGACAGAACCTCCTACGAGCAGTACTTC; CDR3aa: CASSRDRTSYEQYF
j_gene: TRBJ2-1; v_gene: TRBV6-6; abundance: NA; d_gene: NA; CDR3nt: TGTGCCAGCAGTCCCCGTAAGGGGGGTTACAATGAGCAGTTCTTC; CDR3aa: CASSPRKGGYNEQFF
j_gene: TRBJ2-1; v_gene: TRBV6-6; abundance: NA; d_gene: TRBD2; CDR3nt: TGTGCCAGCAGTTACGGACTAGCGGGATACAATGAGCAGTTCTTC; CDR3aa: CASSYGLAGYNEQFF
j_gene: TRBJ2-7; v_gene: TRBV19; abundance: few; d_gene: TRBD1; CDR3nt: TGTGCCAGTAGTCTCTACGGACAGGGTAGCTACGAGCAGTACTTC; CDR3aa: CASSLYGQGSYEQYF
j_gene: TRBJ1-2; v_gene: TRBV5-4; abundance: NA; d_gene: NA; CDR3nt: TGTGCCAGCAGGCGGGCAGGCGGCGACTATGGCTACACCTTC; CDR3aa: CASRRAGGDYGYTF
j_gene: TRBJ2-1; v_gene: TRBV6-6; abundance: NA; d_gene: TRBD2; CDR3nt: TGTGCCAGCAGTTACGGGAGCGGGGTTGTGATATGGTTCTTC; CDR3aa: CASSYGSGVVIWFF
j_gene: TRBJ2-1; v_gene: TRBV6-1; abundance: few; d_gene: TRBD2; CDR3nt: TGTGCCAGCACAGGCGGGAGGGCCGCGTACAATGAGCAGTTCTTC; CDR3aa: CASTGGRAAYNEQFF
j_gene: TRBJ2-1; v_gene: TRBV6-6; abundance: once; d_gene: TRBD1; CDR3nt: TGTGCCAGCAGTTACGGGGTACAGGGGGCCAATGAGCAGTTCTTC; CDR3aa: CASSYGVQGANEQFF
j_gene: TRBJ2-2; v_gene: TRBV6-1; abundance: NA; d_gene: NA; CDR3nt: TGTGCCAGCAGTGCGGTATTATTCCGGGACGGAACCGGGGAGCTGTTTTTT; CDR3aa: CASSAVLFRDGTGELFF
j_gene: TRBJ2-7; v_gene: TRBV23-1; abundance: NA; d_gene: TRBD2; CDR3nt: TGCGCCAGCAGTCAACCCCGGGGCCACTCTCTAGCGGATCCCTACGAGCAGTACTTC; CDR3aa: CASSQPRGHSLADPYEQYF
j_gene: TRBJ2-7; v_gene: TRBV27; abundance: NA; d_gene: NA; CDR3nt: TGTGCCAGCAGTAACAGGGTTGCCTCCTACGAGCAGTACTTC; CDR3aa: CASSNRVASYEQYF
j_gene: TRBJ2-2; v_gene: TRBV19; abundance: NA; d_gene: TRBD2; CDR3nt: TGTGCCAGTAGTATAGCTGGTAGCGGGTGGTACGGCGGGGAGCTGTTTTTT; CDR3aa: CASSIAGSGWYGGELFF
j_gene: TRBJ1-2; v_gene: TRBV19; abundance: NA; d_gene: TRBD1; CDR3nt: TGTGCCAGTAGTGTGGACAGGGGCGCCGGGAATGGCTACACCTTC; CDR3aa: CASSVDRGAGNGYTF
j_gene: TRBJ2-2; v_gene: TRBV4-1; abundance: NA; d_gene: NA; CDR3nt: TGCGCCAGCAGCCCCGGACAGACCACCGGGGAGCTGTTTTTT; CDR3aa: CASSPGQTTGELFF
j_gene: TRBJ2-1; v_gene: TRBV6-1; abundance: NA; d_gene: NA; CDR3nt: TGTGCCAGCAGGTCCGGGACCTCCGACTACAATGAGCAGTTCTTC; CDR3aa: CASRSGTSDYNEQFF
j_gene: TRBJ1-2; v_gene: TRBV5-6; abundance: NA; d_gene: NA; CDR3nt: TGTGCCAGCAGCCCCGGGCAGGCGGGCTATGGCTACACCTTC; CDR3aa: CASSPGQAGYGYTF